This paragraph reports one T cell receptor beta chain. The antigen is not known. CDR1 and CDR2 from the germline V gene are KGHSH and LQKENI. J gave up 3 bases and V 3 bases, and 11 bases lay outside the gene matches. The CDR3 loop spans 18 amino acids. The RNA input was about 0.5 to 1 ug, and it was reverse transcribed with random hexamers. Amplification of TCR beta CDR3 spanned 54 Vbeta and 13 Jbeta via immunoSEQ multiplex PCR. TCRdb re-analysed the immunoSEQ multiplex PCR reads in MiXCR, keeping a single row per CDR3 protein. The top ten hold roughly 0.11% of the sample, which has over 100,000 distinct CDR3 sequences, 85% to 95% seen once. This entry comes from a study of CD8 T cells in Susac syndrome. Study results and caveats: As acknowledged by the study, its TCR sequencing and HLA analysis included a relatively small number of individuals.

The authors carried out high-throughput sequencing of TCR beta. They applied it to CD8+ and CD4+ T cells obtained from blood. CD8+ and CD4+ T cells were negatively isolated; TEMRA cells were FACS-enriched. The rearrangement joins TRBV18 to TRBJ2-7; 13 bases line up with TRBD2. This clonotype was obtained from a human donor in good health. The sequenced material came from CD8+ T cells from PBMCs. In DNA, the CDR3 is TGTGCCAGCTCACCTCTAAGAACTAGCGGGGGGGCCTTCTACGAGCAGTACTTC. Its protein is CASSPLRTSGGAFYEQYF.